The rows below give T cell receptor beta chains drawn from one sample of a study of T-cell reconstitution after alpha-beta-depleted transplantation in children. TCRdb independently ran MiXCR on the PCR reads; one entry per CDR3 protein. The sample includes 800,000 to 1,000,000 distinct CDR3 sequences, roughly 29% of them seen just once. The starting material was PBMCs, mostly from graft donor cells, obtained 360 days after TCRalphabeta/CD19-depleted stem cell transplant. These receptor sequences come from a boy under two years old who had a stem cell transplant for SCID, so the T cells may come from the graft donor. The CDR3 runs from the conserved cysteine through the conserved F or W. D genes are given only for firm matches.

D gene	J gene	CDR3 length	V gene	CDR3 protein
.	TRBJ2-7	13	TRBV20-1	CSARGGRPSQQYF
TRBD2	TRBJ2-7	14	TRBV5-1	CASSLTSGSYEQYF
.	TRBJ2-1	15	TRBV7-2	CASSFYPGRADEQFF
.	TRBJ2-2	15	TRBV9	CASSAHVRDAGELFF
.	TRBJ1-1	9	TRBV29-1	CSDSGEAFF
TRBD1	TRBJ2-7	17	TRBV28	CASSLMGTGGVSYEQYF
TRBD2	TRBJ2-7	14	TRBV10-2	CASSKGTSGKEQYF
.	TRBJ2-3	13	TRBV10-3	CAIGATSTDTQYF
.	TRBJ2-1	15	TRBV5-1	CASSLGVAADNEQFF
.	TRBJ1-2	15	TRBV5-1	CASSLEGIVSYGYTF
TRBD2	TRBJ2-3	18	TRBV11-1	CASSFRPPLAGYTDTQYF
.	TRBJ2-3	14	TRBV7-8	CASSSLARGHTQYF
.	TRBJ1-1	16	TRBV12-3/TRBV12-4	CASSPLTSEGVFGAFF
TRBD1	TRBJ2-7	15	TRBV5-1	CASRRTGTATYEQYF
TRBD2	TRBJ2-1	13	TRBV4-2	CAARGGTVNEQFF
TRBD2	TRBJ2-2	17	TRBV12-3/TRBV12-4	CASSLRSGTMNTGELFF
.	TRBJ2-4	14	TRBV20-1	CSASPRGQGGIQYF
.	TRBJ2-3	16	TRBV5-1	CASSLVGPVGTDTQYF
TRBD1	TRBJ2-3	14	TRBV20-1	CSAIRDRVTDTQYF
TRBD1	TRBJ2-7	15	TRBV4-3	CASSQEGDRVHEQYF
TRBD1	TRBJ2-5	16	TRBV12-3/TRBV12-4	CASSPTPGTAQETQYF
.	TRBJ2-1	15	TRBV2	CASSEGGLTYNEQFF
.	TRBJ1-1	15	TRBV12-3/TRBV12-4	CAVASDQNRQTEAFF
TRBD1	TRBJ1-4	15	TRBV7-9	CASSLGGTGGEKLFF
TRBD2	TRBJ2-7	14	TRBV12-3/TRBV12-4	CASSFGLASYEQYF
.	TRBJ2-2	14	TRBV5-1	CASRSLAGTGELFF
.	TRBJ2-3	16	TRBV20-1	CSASISPGGRTDTQYF
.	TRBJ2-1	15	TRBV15	CATSRDSTAYNEQFF
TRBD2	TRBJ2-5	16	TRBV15	CATSREGRGVPETQYF
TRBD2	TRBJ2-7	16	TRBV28	CASSFRSGGAVYEQYF
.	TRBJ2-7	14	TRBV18	CASSPRVESYEQYF
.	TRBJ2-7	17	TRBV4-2	CASSQDGAEDSPYEQYF
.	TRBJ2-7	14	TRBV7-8	CASSLQRVAYEQYF
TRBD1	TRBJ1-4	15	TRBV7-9	CASSWGQAGNEKLFF
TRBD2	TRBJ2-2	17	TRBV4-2	CASSQGLAGAYTGELFF
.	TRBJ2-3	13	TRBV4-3	CASSQDKDMAQYF
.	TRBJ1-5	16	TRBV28	CASKHPGFWGNQPQHF
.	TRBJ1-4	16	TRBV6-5	CASSYRGDGANEKLFF
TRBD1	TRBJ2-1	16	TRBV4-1	CASSQLPGQGYNEQFF
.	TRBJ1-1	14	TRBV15	CATSREFKGGRAFF
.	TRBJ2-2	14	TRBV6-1	CASRPRLSSGELFF
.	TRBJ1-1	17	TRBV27	CASSLGYGLRMNTEAFF
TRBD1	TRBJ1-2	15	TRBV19	CASNFQGATGYGYTF
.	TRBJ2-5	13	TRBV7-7	CASSQLTRETQYF
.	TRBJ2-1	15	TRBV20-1	CSARAQETWDNEQFF
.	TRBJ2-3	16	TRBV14	CASSQTRPSSTDTQYF
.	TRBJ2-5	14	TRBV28	CASMGGGRVGTQYF